These 32 T cell receptor beta chains share one sample of origin, sequenced in a study of vaccination and CD4 T cells after COVID-19. The treatment: approximately 10-day PBMC culture with coronavirus spike peptide pools or control peptides (ViraFEST assay). Sequencing of DNA taken from cultured CD4+ T cells relied on the Oncomine TCR Beta short-read assay. TCRdb called the PCR reads again in MiXCR, with one record for every CDR3 protein. The sample comprises 15,000 or so distinct CDR3 sequences, 40% to 65% of which are singletons, and roughly a tenth rests with the top ten. Which antigens these TCRs recognize remains unknown. The specimen comprised CD4+ T cells from blood, cultured in vitro, sampled before SARS-CoV-2 vaccination. These receptors came from a human donor who had recovered from COVID-19.

This rearrangement joins TRBV7-2 to TRBJ1-1, with D possibly matching TRBD1 (6 bases). V lost 7 bases to trimming and J lost 5 bases, with 17 bases between them. Looked up from germline, CDR1 is SGHTA and CDR2 is FQGNSA. This CDR3 contains 14 residues. CDR3 in amino acids: CASTKAGVGTEAFF. The CDR3 coding sequence is TGTGCCAGCACCAAAGCAGGGGTCGGAACTGAAGCTTTCTTT.

The CDR3 sequence: CASSYRQGEGGYTF. In DNA form, the CDR3 reads TGTGCCAGCAGTTACAGACAGGGCGAGGGTGGCTACACCTTC. The chain links TRBV27 to TRBJ1-2, with TRBD1 matching over 7 bases. CDR1 is MNHEY, CDR2 SMNVEV, per germline (reference sequence). J lost 7 bases, V lost 4 bases, and 9 bases had no gene match. CDR3 length equals 14 residues.

This chain uses TRBV27 with TRBJ2-1, with TRBD2 matching over 7 bases. Germline lookup yields CDR1 MNHEY and CDR2 SMNVEV (reference sequence). The V gene end was trimmed by 3 bases and the J gene end by 8 bases; junction bases not matched to a gene: 19. The CDR3 is 18 amino acids. CDR3 nucleotide sequence: TGTGCCAGCAGTTTCGCCCCGGGACTAAATCCCGCCGAGGATGAGCAGTTCTTC. Its translation: CASSFAPGLNPAEDEQFF.

The chain links TRBV29-1 to TRBJ1-1, with TRBD1 matching 7 bases. This CDR3 has 16 residues. Germline V gives CDR1 SQVTM, CDR2 ANQGSEA. With 7 bases clipped from V and 1 base from J, the junction kept 15 bases outside the gene matches. The CDR3 nucleotides are TGCAGCGGATCGGGGACATCGGAGGGGGCGAACACTGAAGCTTTCTTT. Translated, it gives CSGSGTSEGANTEAFF. The variable domain in full, with the rest retrieved from reference TRBV29-1 and TRBJ1-1, is SAVISQKPSRDICQRGTSLTIQCQVDSQVTMMFWYRQQPGQSLTLIATANQGSEATYESGFVIDKFPISRPNLTFSTLTVSNMSPEDSSIYLCSGSGTSEGANTEAFFGQGTRLTVV.

This clonotype has a single count. The gene calls are TRBV7-3 and TRBJ2-2; TRBD2 matches 9 bases. The CDR3 has 17 amino acids. The V gene's germline CDR1 is SGHTA and CDR2 FQGTGA. V trimming: 1 base; J trimming: 7 bases; junction bases outside the gene matches: 10. In DNA form, the CDR3 reads TGTGCCAGCAGCTTAAATGGGGTAGCGGGAGTTGGCGGGGAGCTGTTTTTT. Its protein is CASSLNGVAGVGGELFF.

The table lists this clonotype with a few counts. The chain carries TRBV6-1 and TRBJ2-3; a possible D gene is TRBD1 (5 bases). The CDR3 consists of 16 residues. V was cut by 1 base and J by 0 bases, with 11 bases left in between. Germline values: CDR1 MNHNS, CDR2 SASEGT. CDR3 coding DNA: TGTGCCAGCAGTGAAGGTCAGGGATCTAGCACAGATACGCAGTATTTT. Encoded protein: CASSEGQGSSTDTQYF.

The rearrangement uses TRBV7-2 and TRBJ2-7; TRBD1 aligns across 7 bases. The junction had 5 bases not matched to a gene; V was cut back by 5 bases and J by 4 bases. The CDR3 totals 13 residues. Germline lookup yields CDR1 SGHTA and CDR2 FQGNSA. DNA for the CDR3: TGTGCCAGCAGCCCGACAGGGAGTTACGAGCAGTACTTC. Its protein is CASSPTGSYEQYF.

This clonotype showed up just a few times. This rearrangement joins TRBV20-1 to TRBJ1-5, with 7 bases aligning to TRBD1. CDR3 size: 14 residues. The ends lost 3 bases at V and 8 bases at J; junction bases unmatched: 10. Germline V gives CDR1 DFQATT, CDR2 SNEGSKA (reference sequence). CDR3 nucleotides: TGCAGTGCTAGCCCCGGACAGGATGTCGAGCCCCAGCATTTT. This sequence encodes CSASPGQDVEPQHF.

V usage is TRBV2 and J usage is TRBJ1-4; 7 bases map to TRBD1. CDR3 length equals 16 residues. With V trimmed by 5 bases and J by 3 bases, 9 bases remained unmatched. CDR1 is SNHLY and CDR2 is FYNNEI in the germline V gene. CDR3 residues: CASSSDREGANEKLFF. The CDR3 DNA follows: TGTGCCAGCAGTTCCGACAGGGAGGGAGCTAATGAAAAACTGTTTTTT. Together with reference TRBV2 and TRBJ1-4, the CDR3 gives the full variable domain: EPEVTQTPSHQVTQMGQEVILRCVPISNHLYFYWYRQILGQKVEFLVSFYNNEISEKSEIFDDQFSVERPDGSNFTLKIRSTKLEDSAMYFCASSSDREGANEKLFFGSGTQLSVL.

The V call is TRBV24-1, the J call TRBJ2-7, with TRBD2 identical over 8 bases. Germline values: CDR1 KGHDR, CDR2 SFDVKD. The CDR3 runs 15 residues. V was pared by 3 bases and J by 3 bases, with 6 bases of the junction left unmatched. Here the CDR3 DNA reads TGTGCCACCAGTGATAATTCCGGGACTAGCTACGAGCAGTACTTC. Amino acids: CATSDNSGTSYEQYF.

A few counts support this clonotype. V gene TRBV7-2 combines with J gene TRBJ2-5, with D uncertain. Trimming removed 1 base from V and 6 bases from J, with 12 bases in between. The CDR3 consists of 14 residues. Germline-derived CDR1 and CDR2 are SGHTA and FQGNSA. The CDR3 spells CASSLVFILQTQYF. The CDR3 DNA reads as TGTGCCAGCAGCTTAGTCTTCATCCTTCAGACCCAGTACTTC.

This clonotype has only a few counts. The V gene is TRBV28, the J gene TRBJ2-7, with TRBD1 matching 10 bases. Germline V gene data show CDR1 as MDHEN and CDR2 as SYDVKM. This CDR3 comprises 15 residues. With V trimmed by 4 bases and J by 5 bases, 8 bases remained unmatched. This chain's CDR3 is CASSSPGQGSHEQYF. CDR3 in DNA: TGTGCCAGCAGTTCGCCGGGACAGGGGTCCCACGAGCAGTACTTC.

The chain uses TRBV20-1 and TRBJ2-7; D uncertain. Looked up from germline, CDR1 is DFQATT and CDR2 is SNEGSKA (reference sequence). V was shortened by 5 bases and J by 5 bases, with 13 bases between the two germline ends. The CDR3 runs 12 residues. CDR3 sequence: CSARGPAHEQYF. In DNA form, the CDR3 reads TGCAGTGCTCGCGGTCCTGCCCACGAGCAGTACTTC.

The J gene is TRBJ2-7, the V gene TRBV7-8, with D possibly TRBD2 on 5 matching bases. Germline values: CDR1 SGHVS, CDR2 FQNEAQ. V was clipped by 2 bases and J by 4 bases, with 15 bases between them. This CDR3 comprises 15 residues. In DNA form, the CDR3 reads TGTGCCAGCAGCTTAAGGCCTCTTACGGGGTACGAGCAGTACTTC. Translated: CASSLRPLTGYEQYF. Together with reference TRBV7-8 and TRBJ2-7, the CDR3 gives the full variable domain: GAGVSQSPRYKVAKRGQDVALRCDPISGHVSLFWYQQALGQGPEFLTYFQNEAQLDKSGLPSDRFFAERPEGSVSTLKIQRTQQEDSAVYLCASSLRPLTGYEQYFGPGTRLTVT.

This clonotype was observed a few times. The V gene is TRBV27, the J gene TRBJ1-6, with D maybe TRBD1 (5 bases). Germline values: CDR1 MNHEY, CDR2 SMNVEV (reference sequence). Trimming pared 0 bases from V and 5 bases from J, leaving 11 bases between. This CDR3 has 16 amino acids. CDR3 DNA: TGTGCCAGCAGTTTATCGGGCAGGGTGGATAATTCACCCCTCCACTTT. Encoded protein: CASSLSGRVDNSPLHF.

This clonotype has a handful of counts. The chain is built from TRBV6-1 and TRBJ1-5, with D possibly TRBD1 on 5 matching bases. With 7 bases removed from V and 0 bases from J, the gap between germline ends came to 10 bases. Germline CDR1 reads MNHNS; CDR2 reads SASEGT. The CDR3 length is 14 residues. CDR3 coding DNA: TGTGCCAGCACGGGGGTTGGTAGCAATCAGCCCCAGCATTTT. This sequence encodes CASTGVGSNQPQHF.

The chain has TRBV10-3 and TRBJ1-5; no reliable D call. Trimming took off 0 bases at V and 11 bases at J, with 14 bases between the two ends. The CDR3 runs to 14 residues. The V gene's germline CDR1 is ENHRY and CDR2 SYGVKD. CDR3: CAISESGLPRSQHF. CDR3 DNA sequence: TGTGCCATCAGTGAGTCGGGTCTCCCACGGTCCCAGCATTTT.

This sequence joins TRBV7-2 and TRBJ2-5; D perhaps matches TRBD2 (6 bases). Trimming stripped 5 bases from V and 5 bases from J, with 18 bases between. From germline, CDR1 is SGHTA and CDR2 FQGNSA. The CDR3 runs 15 residues. This CDR3 reads CASSRSGGLWETQYF. Written as DNA, the CDR3 is TGTGCCAGCAGCCGCAGTGGGGGACTTTGGGAGACCCAGTACTTC.

This clonotype was picked up a small number of times. The V gene is TRBV15, the J gene TRBJ2-7; TRBD1 matches 9 bases. CDR1 and CDR2 from the germline V gene are LNHNV and YYDKDF (reference sequence). Trimming cost V 1 base and J 2 bases; bases outside gene matches: 15. The CDR3 is 19 amino acids. Written as DNA, the CDR3 is TGTGCCACCAGCAGAGTAACATTCTCGTGGGGACAGGGAGCCTACGAGCAGTACTTC. Amino acids: CATSRVTFSWGQGAYEQYF. The variable domain in full, with the rest retrieved from reference TRBV15 and TRBJ2-7, is DAMVIQNPRYQVTQFGKPVTLSCSQTLNHNVMYWYQQKSSQAPKLLFHYYDKDFNNEADTPDNFQSRRPNTSFCFLDIRSPGLGDTAMYLCATSRVTFSWGQGAYEQYFGPGTRLTVT.

In its sample, this clonotype was seen once. The rearrangement uses TRBV19 and TRBJ2-6; D remains unclear. CDR1 LNHDA and CDR2 SQIVND come from the germline V gene (reference sequence). Deletions cut 4 bases from V and 3 bases from J, with 10 bases between. There are 15 residues in the CDR3. The CDR3 is CASSSPGRGANVLTF. DNA for the CDR3: TGTGCCAGTAGTAGCCCCGGTCGTGGGGCCAACGTCCTGACTTTC.

The chain is built from TRBV5-8 and TRBJ2-7; D unclear. The CDR3 length is 10 residues. Trimming took 3 bases from V and 4 from J, leaving 2 bases between them. Germline values: CDR1 SGHTS, CDR2 YDEGEE. The CDR3 DNA sequence: TGTGCCAGCAGCTGGTACGAGCAGTACTTC. It specifies CASSWYEQYF.

This clonotype was seen only a few times. J is TRBJ1-1 and V is TRBV6-5; D is uncertain. Germline loops: CDR1 MNHEY, CDR2 SVGAGI. The germline V and J ends were trimmed by 2 bases and 9 bases, with 10 bases remaining between them. CDR3 length: 12 amino acids. CDR3 coding DNA: TGTGCCAGCAGTTACGACCGTCCCCAAGCTTTCTTT. Protein: CASSYDRPQAFF.

The rearrangement uses TRBV6-5 and TRBJ2-2, with D uncertain. The CDR3 totals 14 residues. V lost 0 bases and J 5 bases, leaving 7 bases between the germline ends. Germline CDR1 is MNHEY and CDR2 is SVGAGI. CDR3 coding DNA: TGTGCCAGCAGTTACTCCGCCCCGACCGGGGAGCTGTTTTTT. Residues: CASSYSAPTGELFF.

The J gene is TRBJ2-7, the V gene TRBV20-1; 7 nucleotides match TRBD2. The germline gives CDR1 DFQATT, CDR2 SNEGSKA (reference sequence). The CDR3 sequence is 16 residues long. V lost 0 bases to trimming and J lost 5 bases; unmatched junction nucleotides: 13. In DNA form, the CDR3 reads TGCAGTGCTAGAGACCCGGCGGCGGGAGTCGGCGACGAGCAGTACTTC. Residues: CSARDPAAGVGDEQYF.

This chain links TRBV20-1 with TRBJ2-7; 8 bases align to TRBD2. The trim removed 3 bases at V and 3 bases at J, leaving 13 bases unmatched. This CDR3 has 16 residues. The V gene's germline CDR1 is DFQATT and CDR2 SNEGSKA (reference sequence). The CDR3 nucleotides are TGCAGTGCTAGCGCCCGGGGGGGTGGAATGGGCTACGAGCAGTACTTC. Translating it yields CSASARGGGMGYEQYF.

V gene TRBV6-1 combines with J gene TRBJ2-5; possibly TRBD1 or TRBD2 for D (5 bases each). CDR1 MNHNS and CDR2 SASEGT come from the germline V gene. The CDR3 runs to 15 residues. The ends were cut back, 6 bases at V and 4 bases at J, with 18 bases in the middle. This chain's CDR3 is CASRPPPGHGETQYF. The CDR3 DNA follows: TGTGCCAGCAGACCCCCGCCGGGGCACGGAGAGACCCAGTACTTC.

The V call is TRBV7-9, the J call TRBJ1-2, with unresolved D. Trimming removed 7 bases from V and 4 bases from J, with 16 bases in between. CDR3 length: 14 residues. Germline V gene lookup returns CDR1 SEHNR and CDR2 FQNEAQ (reference sequence). DNA for the CDR3: TGTGCCAGCACCACCTCGGGTGGCCCCTATGGCTACACCTTC. Amino acids: CASTTSGGPYGYTF.

The V call is TRBV6-1, the J call TRBJ1-5; D possibly corresponds to TRBD1 (6 bases). V was trimmed by 6 bases and J by 2 bases, leaving 14 bases between them. The CDR3 sequence is 15 residues long. CDR1 is MNHNS, CDR2 SASEGT, per germline. The CDR3 here is CASRENRVGNQPQHF. Written as DNA, the CDR3 is TGTGCCAGCAGGGAAAACAGGGTAGGCAATCAGCCCCAGCATTTT.

V and J are TRBV20-1 and TRBJ2-5, with 7 bases fitting TRBD2. There are 15 residues in the CDR3. Trimming cost V 1 base and J 2 bases; bases outside gene matches: 7. Germline assignment: CDR1 DFQATT and CDR2 SNEGSKA (reference sequence). The DNA of the CDR3 is TGCAGTGCTAGAGTATTGGCTAGCGGTCAAGAGACCCAGTACTTC. Its protein is CSARVLASGQETQYF.

This clonotype was counted between two and nine times. DNA of the CDR3: TGTGCCAGCAGTCCAACCCGGGAGGGGGGCACAGATACGCAGTATTTT. Its translation is CASSPTREGGTDTQYF. This sequence joins TRBV12-3 or TRBV12-4 and TRBJ2-3, with 8 nucleotides matching TRBD2. This CDR3 is built from 16 residues. Losses at the gene ends were 5 bases for V and 1 base for J; bases not matched to a gene: 8.

The chain links TRBV20-1 to TRBJ1-2, with 7 bases that match TRBD1. The CDR3 loop spans 14 amino acids. The germline V gene encodes CDR1 DFQATT and CDR2 SNEGSKA (reference sequence). Trimming removed 4 bases from V and 0 bases from J; junction bases left unmatched: 5. In nucleotides, the CDR3 is TGCAGTGCTAATGACAGGGACACTAACTATGGCTACACCTTC. Translation gives CSANDRDTNYGYTF.

CDR3 sequence reads: CASSQEAGLASDTQYF. The CDR3 nucleotides read TGCGCCAGCAGCCAAGAAGCTGGACTAGCTTCGGATACGCAGTATTTT. The chain joins TRBV4-1 to TRBJ2-3; 8 nucleotides line up with TRBD2. Germline-derived CDR1 and CDR2 are MGHRA and YSYEKL. V shed 0 bases, J shed 6 bases, and the junction held 8 bases outside the gene matches. CDR3 length: 16 amino acids.